The source of this T cell receptor (beta chain) is a study of cytomegalovirus exposure and HLA in healthy donors. Whole-study findings and limits: Accurate HLA-A and HLA-B prediction from TCR beta sequences was reported for most subjects.

For this clone: What it binds is not known.

PCR was performed using 60 Vbeta and 13 Jbeta primers. TCRdb's table, derived via immunoSEQ multiplex PCR, lists solely in-frame clones and lacks some. The sample lists approximately 190,000 clones, approximately 85% seen once, with about 0.78% in the top ten. Germline V lookup: CDR1 SNHLY, CDR2 FYNNEI. J gave up 2 bases and V 6 bases, and 3 bases lay outside the gene matches. This CDR3 is 14 amino acids long. Input material: PBMCs. The origin of this receptor is a woman younger than 35 in good health and CMV-seronegative. This sequence joins TRBV2 and TRBJ2-7; 11 bases fit TRBD1. This chain's CDR3 is CASSRGQGAYEQYF. The CDR3 region has the DNA TGTGCCAGCAGCAGGGGACAGGGGGCCTACGAGCAGTACTTC. Combining the CDR3 with reference TRBV2 and TRBJ2-7 gives the whole variable domain EPEVTQTPSHQVTQMGQEVILRCVPISNHLYFYWYRQILGQKVEFLVSFYNNEISEKSEIFDDQFSVERPDGSNFTLKIRSTKLEDSAMYFCASSRGQGAYEQYFGPGTRLTVT.